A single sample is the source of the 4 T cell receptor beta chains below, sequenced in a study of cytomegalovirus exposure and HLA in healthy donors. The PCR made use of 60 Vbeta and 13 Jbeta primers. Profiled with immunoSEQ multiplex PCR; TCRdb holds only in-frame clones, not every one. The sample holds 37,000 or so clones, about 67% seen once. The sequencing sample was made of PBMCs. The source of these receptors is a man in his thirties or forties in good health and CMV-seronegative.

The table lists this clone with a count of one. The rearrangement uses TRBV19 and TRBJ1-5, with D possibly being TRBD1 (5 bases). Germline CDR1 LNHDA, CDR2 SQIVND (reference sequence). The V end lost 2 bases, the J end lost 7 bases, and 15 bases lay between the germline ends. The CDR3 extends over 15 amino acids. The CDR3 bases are TGTGCCAGTAGTATATTAGGGGTTTTAGGGCAGCCCCAGCATTTT. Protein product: CASSILGVLGQPQHF.

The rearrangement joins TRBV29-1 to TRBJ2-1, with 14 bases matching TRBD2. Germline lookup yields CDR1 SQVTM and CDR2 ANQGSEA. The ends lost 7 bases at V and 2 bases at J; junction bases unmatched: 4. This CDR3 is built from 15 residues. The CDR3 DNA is TGCAGCGATGGACTAGCGGGGGGCACCTACAATGAGCAGTTCTTC. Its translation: CSDGLAGGTYNEQFF.

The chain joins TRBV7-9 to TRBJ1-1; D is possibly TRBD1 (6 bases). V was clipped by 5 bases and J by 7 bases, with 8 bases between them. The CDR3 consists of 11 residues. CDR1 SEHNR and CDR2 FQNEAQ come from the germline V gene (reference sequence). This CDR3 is CASSPTGEAFF. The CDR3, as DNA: TGTGCCAGCAGCCCGACAGGTGAAGCTTTCTTT.

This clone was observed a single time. In DNA, the CDR3 is TGTGCCATCGGTTCTAGCGGTCCCACGGGCGGTACGCAGTATTTT. Encoded protein: CAIGSSGPTGGTQYF. The chain couples TRBV10-3 to TRBJ2-3; 7 bases agree with TRBD2. CDR3 size: 15 residues. V lost 8 bases, J lost 8 bases, and 16 bases stayed unmatched. CDR1 is ENHRY, CDR2 SYGVKD, per germline.